A single sample gave rise to the 17 T cell receptor beta chains below, sequenced in a study of regulatory T cells in long-lasting Graves disease. Building the TCR beta libraries relied on iRepertoire HTBI primers, and CDR3 regions underwent Arm-PCR. Each CDR3 protein is one row after TCRdb ran MiXCR on the multiplex PCR reads. The data contain some 370,000 distinct CDR3 sequences, 12% of them seen just once; the ten biggest clones take up approximately 17%. Time point noted: newly diagnosed GD, antithyroid drugs for less than 3 months. Scientists built the TCR library using RNA that was extracted from PBMCs. The sample was also reused in another study, on T cells in Graves' hyperthyroidism and ophthalmopathy.

Sequences were derived from peripheral blood mononuclear cells (PBMCs), sampled at new diagnosis, from a patient treated with antithyroid drugs. These receptors came from a woman aged 18-30 years with Graves disease.

Turning to this clonotype: A read error may be the cause here, since a much bigger clone is one base away. The rearrangement uses TRBV6-9 and TRBJ2-1; 8 nucleotides agree with TRBD1. J lost 4 bases, V lost 2 bases, and 10 bases had no gene match. The germline V gene encodes CDR1 MNHGY and CDR2 SVAAGI. The CDR3 has 17 residues. The CDR3 DNA reads TGTGCCAGCAGTTATCGGACAGGGCCCACCACTTACAATGAGCAGTTCTTC. Residues: CASSYRTGPTTYNEQFF.

This clonotype has only one observation. The V gene is TRBV25-1, the J gene TRBJ2-3; TRBD2 matches 10 bases. V gave up 3 bases and J gave up 4 bases; unmatched junction bases: 7. Germline loops: CDR1 MGHDK, CDR2 SYGVNS. The CDR3 has 16 amino acids. The CDR3 region is CASSDEAGGPSDTQYF. The CDR3 coding sequence is TGTGCCAGCAGTGACGAAGCGGGAGGGCCTTCAGATACGCAGTATTTT.

The V call is TRBV27, the J call TRBJ2-7, with 7 bases that match TRBD1. Germline CDR1 and CDR2: MNHEY and SMNVEV (reference sequence). Losses at the gene ends were 3 bases for V and 9 bases for J; bases not matched to a gene: 17. CDR3 size: 16 residues. CDR3 sequence: CASSFSPGTDLIGQYV. CDR3 nucleotide sequence: TGTGCCAGCAGTTTCTCACCCGGGACAGACCTCATTGGGCAGTACGTC.

Ten or more counts support this clonotype. The chain employs TRBV20-1 and TRBJ2-5; D not resolved. The germline V gene encodes CDR1 DFQATT and CDR2 SNEGSKA (reference sequence). V was pared by 0 bases and J by 0 bases, with 14 bases between. There are 16 residues in the CDR3. The CDR3 here is CSARDRLVGYQETQYF. In DNA form, the CDR3 reads TGCAGTGCTAGAGATCGCCTAGTAGGCTACCAAGAGACCCAGTACTTC.

Comment on this clonotype: Relative to the germline gene, one junction end is altered; a read error may explain this. J is TRBJ1-1 and V is TRBV5-1; perhaps TRBD1 as D (5 bases). The germline gives CDR1 SGHRS, CDR2 YFSETQ. The CDR3 is 15 amino acids. CDR3: CASSSLGRGNTGAFF. DNA for the CDR3: TGCGCCAGCAGCTCCCTTGGACGGGGGAACACTGGAGCTTTCTTT.

On this clonotype itself: This may arise from a read error, as a much more abundant clone is one base away. The CDR3 loop reads CASSPDLGLAVAYGQYF. The CDR3 nucleotides read TGTGCCAGCTCACCCGACCTGGGACTAGCGGTAGCCTACGGGCAGTACTTC. The chain recombines TRBV18 with TRBJ2-7; 11 bases fit TRBD2. Germline V lookup: CDR1 KGHSH, CDR2 LQKENI. The CDR3 has 17 amino acids.

J is TRBJ1-1 and V is TRBV14; D unresolved. Per the germline V gene, CDR1 is SGHDN and CDR2 is FVKESK. Trimming shortened V by 4 bases and J by 3 bases, and 18 bases separated the two germline ends. The CDR3 runs to 16 residues. CDR3 DNA: TGTGCCAGCAGCCGCCATGATTTAAGGCGTTACACTGAAGCTTTCTTT. It yields the protein CASSRHDLRRYTEAFF.

This clonotype was recorded many times. The DNA for the CDR3 is TGTGCCAGCAGTTTATTATACAGGGGCTCAGCTAATGAGCAGTTCTTC. Protein: CASSLLYRGSANEQFF. This chain links TRBV27 with TRBJ2-1; 7 bases match TRBD1. The J segment lost 7 bases and the V segment lost 1 base, leaving 10 bases of the junction unmatched. CDR3 length: 16 amino acids. The germline gives CDR1 MNHEY, CDR2 SMNVEV (reference sequence).

In its sample, this clonotype was seen many times. The rearrangement links TRBV27 to TRBJ2-1, with 10 bases matching TRBD2. The CDR3 contains 15 residues. CDR1 is MNHEY, CDR2 SMNVEV, per germline (reference sequence). After removal of 5 bases from V and 2 bases from J, the junction contained 3 bases not matched to a gene. The CDR3 reads CASSTSGGAYNEQFF. Written as DNA, the CDR3 is TGTGCCAGCAGTACCAGCGGGGGGGCCTACAATGAGCAGTTCTTC.

This clonotype was counted at least ten times. The V and J genes are TRBV7-9 and TRBJ1-4; 7 bases align to TRBD1. Germline values: CDR1 SEHNR, CDR2 FQNEAQ (reference sequence). Unmatched junction bases numbered 7, after V lost 5 bases and J lost 4 bases. The CDR3 spans 15 residues. DNA for the CDR3: TGTGCCAGCAGCCAAGGGGACAGAAATAATGAAAAACTGTTTTTT. It yields the protein CASSQGDRNNEKLFF.

This clonotype was seen at least ten times. V is TRBV2 and J is TRBJ1-5; D is undetermined. CDR3 length: 13 residues. Looked up from germline, CDR1 is SNHLY and CDR2 is FYNNEI. Trimming took off 7 bases at V and 4 bases at J, with 11 bases between the two ends. The CDR3 nucleotides read TGTGCCAGCATCCTGGAGGGTAATCAGCCCCAGCATTTT. Translation gives CASILEGNQPQHF.

This clonotype was observed at least ten times. The chain recombines TRBV7-9 with TRBJ2-1; 9 bases are shared with TRBD1. Per the germline V gene, CDR1 is SEHNR and CDR2 is FQNEAQ (reference sequence). V shed 8 bases, J shed 6 bases, and the junction held 14 bases outside the gene matches. The CDR3 spans 16 residues. The CDR3 loop reads CASLQAPGQGLNEQFF. The CDR3 nucleotides read TGTGCCAGCCTGCAGGCCCCGGGACAGGGCCTCAATGAGCAGTTCTTC.

Many counts were recorded for this clonotype. The chain combines TRBV6-5 with TRBJ2-2; perhaps TRBD1 as D (5 bases). Looked up from germline, CDR1 is MNHEY and CDR2 is SVGAGI. The CDR3 is 15 amino acids. Trimming cost V 2 bases and J 0 bases, with 7 bases left between them. As DNA, the CDR3 is TGTGCCAGCAGTTACAGGGGTCCGAACACCGGGGAGCTGTTTTTT. Residues: CASSYRGPNTGELFF.

With regard to this clonotype: Possible read error: a much larger clone is one base away. The gene calls are TRBV7-9 and TRBJ1-2, with D hard to call. The CDR3 runs to 14 residues. Germline CDR1 SEHNR, CDR2 FQNEAQ (reference sequence). The CDR3 coding sequence is TGTACCAGCAGCTTCCAGCTGGGATCCTATGGCTACACCTTC. Amino acid sequence: CTSSFQLGSYGYTF.

V usage is TRBV14 and J usage is TRBJ1-1, with D hard to call. V dropped 6 bases and J dropped 7 bases, with 12 bases sitting between them. Germline V gene sequence: CDR1 SGHDN, CDR2 FVKESK. CDR3 length: 12 residues. CDR3 nucleotides: TGTGCCAGCAGACGTAAAGAAGGTGAAGCTTTCTTT. Translating gives CASRRKEGEAFF.

This clonotype has only a few counts. The rearrangement links TRBV4-2 to TRBJ2-7; TRBD1 agrees at 8 bases. This CDR3 has 15 residues. Trimming removed 2 bases from V and 2 bases from J; junction bases left unmatched: 5. Germline assignment: CDR1 LGHNA and CDR2 YNFKEQ. CDR3 nucleotide sequence: TGTGCCAGCAGCCAACAAGGGACAGGAGCCTACGAGCAGTACTTC. The encoded protein is CASSQQGTGAYEQYF.

This clonotype was seen at least ten times. The V gene is TRBV27, the J gene TRBJ2-7; D uncertain. Deletions cut 3 bases from V and 7 bases from J, with 10 bases between. CDR1 is MNHEY, CDR2 SMNVEV, per germline (reference sequence). The CDR3 extends over 12 amino acids. CDR3 DNA: TGTGCCAGCAGTTTGGGCTACGGTGAGCAGTACTTC. The encoded protein is CASSLGYGEQYF.